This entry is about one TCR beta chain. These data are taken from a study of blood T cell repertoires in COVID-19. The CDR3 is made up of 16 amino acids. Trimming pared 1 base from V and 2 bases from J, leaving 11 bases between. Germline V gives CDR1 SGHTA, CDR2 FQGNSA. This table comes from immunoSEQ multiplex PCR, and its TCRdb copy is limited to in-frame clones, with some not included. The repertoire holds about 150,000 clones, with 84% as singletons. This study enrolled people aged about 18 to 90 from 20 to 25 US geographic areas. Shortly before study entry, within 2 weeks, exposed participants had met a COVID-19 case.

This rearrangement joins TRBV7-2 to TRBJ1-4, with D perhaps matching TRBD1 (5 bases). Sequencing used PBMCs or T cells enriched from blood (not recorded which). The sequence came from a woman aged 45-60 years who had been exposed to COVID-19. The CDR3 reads CASSLGKGPTNEKLFF. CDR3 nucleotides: TGTGCCAGCAGCTTAGGCAAGGGGCCCACTAATGAAAAACTGTTTTTT.